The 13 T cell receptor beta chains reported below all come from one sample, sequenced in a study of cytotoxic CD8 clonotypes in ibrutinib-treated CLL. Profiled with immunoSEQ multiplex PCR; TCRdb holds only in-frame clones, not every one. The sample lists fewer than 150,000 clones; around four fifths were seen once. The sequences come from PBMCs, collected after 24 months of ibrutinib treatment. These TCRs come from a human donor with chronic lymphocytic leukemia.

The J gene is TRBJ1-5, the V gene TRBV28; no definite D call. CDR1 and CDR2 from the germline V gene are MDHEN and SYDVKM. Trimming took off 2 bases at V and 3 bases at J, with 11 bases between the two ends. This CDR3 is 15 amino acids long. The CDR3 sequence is CASSLRTLVNQPQHF. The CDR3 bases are TGTGCCAGCAGTTTAAGAACCCTCGTCAATCAGCCCCAGCATTTT.

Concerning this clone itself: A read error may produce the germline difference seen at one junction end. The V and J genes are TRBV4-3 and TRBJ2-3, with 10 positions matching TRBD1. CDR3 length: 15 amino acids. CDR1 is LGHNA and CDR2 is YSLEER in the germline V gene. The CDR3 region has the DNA TGCGCCAGCAGCCAAGAGACAGGGGGCACGGATACGCAGTATTTT. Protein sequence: CASSQETGGTDTQYF.

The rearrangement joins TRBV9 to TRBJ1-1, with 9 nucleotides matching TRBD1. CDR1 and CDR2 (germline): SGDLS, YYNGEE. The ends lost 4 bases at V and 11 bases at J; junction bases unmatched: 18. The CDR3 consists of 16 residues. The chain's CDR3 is CASSPGPGQGGTYAFF. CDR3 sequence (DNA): TGTGCCAGCAGCCCGGGACCGGGACAGGGAGGGACCTACGCTTTCTTT. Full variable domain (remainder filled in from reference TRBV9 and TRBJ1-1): DSGVTQTPKHLITATGQRVTLRCSPRSGDLSVYWYQQSLDQGLQFLIQYYNGEERAKGNILERFSAQQFPDLHSELNLSSLELGDSALYFCASSPGPGQGGTYAFFGQGTRLTVV.

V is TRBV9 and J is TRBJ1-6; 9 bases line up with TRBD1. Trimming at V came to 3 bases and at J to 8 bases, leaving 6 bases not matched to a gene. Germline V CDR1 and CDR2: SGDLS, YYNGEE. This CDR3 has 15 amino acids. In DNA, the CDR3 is TGTGCCAGCAGCGAGAGGGACAGGGCTTATTCACCCCTCCACTTT. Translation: CASSERDRAYSPLHF.

In nucleotides, the CDR3 is TGTGCCAGCTCACCACGGACAGGGGGCACAGATACGCAGTATTTT. Its translation: CASSPRTGGTDTQYF. V is TRBV18 and J is TRBJ2-3; the match to TRBD1 covers 9 bases. The CDR3 contains 15 residues. In germline, CDR1 is KGHSH, CDR2 LQKENI. The junction had 0 bases not matched to a gene; V was cut back by 1 base and J by 1 base.

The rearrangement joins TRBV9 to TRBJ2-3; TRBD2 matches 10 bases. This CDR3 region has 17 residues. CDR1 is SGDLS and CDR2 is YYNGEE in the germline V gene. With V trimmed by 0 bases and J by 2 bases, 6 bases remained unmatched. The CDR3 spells CASSVESGGGDTDTQYF. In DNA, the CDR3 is TGTGCCAGCAGCGTAGAGAGCGGGGGGGGTGACACAGATACGCAGTATTTT.

The CDR3 region has the DNA TGTGCCAGCAGTGAAACCGGGACAGCGAACACTGAAGCTTTCTTT. Translation gives CASSETGTANTEAFF. The chain combines TRBV6-1 with TRBJ1-1; 7 bases map to TRBD1. Trimming took 2 bases from V and 1 from J; bases not matched to a gene: 4. This CDR3 is built from 15 residues. Germline assignment: CDR1 MNHNS and CDR2 SASEGT.

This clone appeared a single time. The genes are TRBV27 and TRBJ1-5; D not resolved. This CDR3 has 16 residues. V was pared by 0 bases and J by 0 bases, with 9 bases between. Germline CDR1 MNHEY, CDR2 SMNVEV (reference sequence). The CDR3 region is CASSLSLPDSNQPQHF. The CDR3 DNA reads TGTGCCAGCAGTTTATCGTTACCCGATAGCAATCAGCCCCAGCATTTT.

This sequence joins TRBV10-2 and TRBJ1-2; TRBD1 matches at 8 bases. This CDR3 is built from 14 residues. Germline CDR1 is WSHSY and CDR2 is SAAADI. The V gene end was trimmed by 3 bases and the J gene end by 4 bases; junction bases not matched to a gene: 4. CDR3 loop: CASSDQGQVYGYTF. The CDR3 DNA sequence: TGCGCCAGCAGTGACCAGGGACAGGTCTATGGCTACACCTTC.

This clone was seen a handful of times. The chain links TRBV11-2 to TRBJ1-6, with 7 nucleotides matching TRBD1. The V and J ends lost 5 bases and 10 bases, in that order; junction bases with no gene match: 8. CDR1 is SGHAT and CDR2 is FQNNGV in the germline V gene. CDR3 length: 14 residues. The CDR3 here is CASSHGQEGSPLHF. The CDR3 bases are TGTGCCAGCAGCCACGGACAGGAGGGATCACCCCTCCACTTT.

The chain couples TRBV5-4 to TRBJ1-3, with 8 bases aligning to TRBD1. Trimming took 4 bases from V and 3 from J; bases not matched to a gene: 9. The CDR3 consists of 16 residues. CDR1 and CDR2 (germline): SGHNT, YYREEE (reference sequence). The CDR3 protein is CASSTRQGTGGNTIYF. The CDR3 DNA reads TGTGCCAGCAGCACCCGACAGGGGACGGGTGGAAACACCATATATTTT.

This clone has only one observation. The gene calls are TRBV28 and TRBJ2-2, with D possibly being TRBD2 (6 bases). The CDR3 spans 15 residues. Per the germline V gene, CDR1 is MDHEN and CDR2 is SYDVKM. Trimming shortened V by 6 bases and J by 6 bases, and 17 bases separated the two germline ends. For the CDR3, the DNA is TGTGCCAGCAGCTCCGGGGGTGTTGGGTCCGGGGAGCTGTTTTTT. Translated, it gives CASSSGGVGSGELFF.

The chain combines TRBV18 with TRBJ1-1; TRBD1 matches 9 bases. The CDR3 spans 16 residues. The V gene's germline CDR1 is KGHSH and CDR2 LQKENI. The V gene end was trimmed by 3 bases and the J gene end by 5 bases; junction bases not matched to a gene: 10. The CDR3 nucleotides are TGTGCCAGCTCACCTAGGGAGACAGGGGGGAGGACTGAAGCTTTCTTT. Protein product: CASSPRETGGRTEAFF. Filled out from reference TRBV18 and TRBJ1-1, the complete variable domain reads NAGVMQNPRHLVRRRGQEARLRCSPMKGHSHVYWYRQLPEEGLKFMVYLQKENIIDESGMPKERFSAEFPKEGPSILRIQQVVRGDSAAYFCASSPRETGGRTEAFFGQGTRLTVV.